The rows below give T cell receptor beta chains drawn from one sample of a study of T cells in Graves' hyperthyroidism and ophthalmopathy. MiXCR, run by TCRdb on the multiplex PCR reads, gives a single entry per CDR3 protein. The sample records 600,000 to 700,000 distinct CDR3 sequences, 45% being singletons. The sample comprised peripheral blood or thyroid tissue (not recorded which). The receptors come from an adult man with Graves' disease, either hyperthyroidism or ophthalmopathy (not recorded which). The CDR3 runs from the conserved cysteine through the conserved F or W. D genes are given only for firm matches. Clone size appears in some rows only: once, few, many, or a class for an expanded clone.

size	D	J	V	DNA	CDR3
.	TRBD1	TRBJ2-6	TRBV6-1	TGTGCCAGCAGTGAAGCGCTCCCAGGGGGCGCCTCTGGGGCCAACGTCCTGACTTTC	CASSEALPGGASGANVLTF
many	.	TRBJ1-4	TRBV7-8	TGTGCCAGCAGCTTAGGGGGAGCCAATGAAAAACTGTTTTTT	CASSLGGANEKLFF
.	TRBD1	TRBJ1-2	TRBV11-2	TGTGCCAGCAGCCAAGACCGGACAGGTTACGATGGCTACACCTTC	CASSQDRTGYDGYTF
many	.	TRBJ1-1	TRBV13	TGTGCCACCCCCGAGCGCGGTGAAGCTTTCTTT	CATPERGEAFF
.	.	TRBJ1-1	TRBV29-1	TGCAGCGTTGGAGCAGCAATGAACACTGAAGCTTTCTTT	CSVGAAMNTEAFF
.	.	TRBJ1-1	TRBV5-4	TGTGCCAGCAGCTCCGCCAGGACCATAAACACTGAAGCTTTCTTT	CASSSARTINTEAFF
many	TRBD1	TRBJ1-2	TRBV10-1	TGCGCCAGCAACGGGACAGGGGGTGGCTACACCTTC	CASNGTGGGYTF
.	TRBD1	TRBJ1-1	TRBV4-2	TGTGCCAGCAGCCAACAGGGACAGGGGGGCACTGAAGCTTTCTTT	CASSQQGQGGTEAFF
.	TRBD1	TRBJ2-7	TRBV7-9	TGTGCCAGCAACTCCATGGGACAGGGAAACGAGCAGTACTTC	CASNSMGQGNEQYF
.	.	TRBJ1-2	TRBV20-1	TGCAGTGCTAGAAGCGGGCCGACGTTCTATGGCTACACCTTC	CSARSGPTFYGYTF